These 20 T cell receptor beta chains came from one sample sequenced in a study of cytomegalovirus exposure and HLA in healthy donors (dated 2017 in TCRdb). The protocol used for the library was the immunoSEQ multiplex PCR assay. For the multiplex PCR, a mixture combining 60 forward primers for TCR Vbeta segments and 13 reverse primers for TCR Jbeta segments was used. As stored in TCRdb, this immuneACCESS dataset retains in-frame rearrangements with V and J assigned. A fraction of the clones does not appear; measured against another copy, unresolved V genes explain less than half of the discrepancy, and the remainder lacks a known reason. The sample table lists over 95,000 clones, over 55% of them with a count of one. Of the sample, about 8% falls within the top ten clones. Sequencing was performed on PBMCs. The receptors originated from a man aged 18 to 29 in good health and CMV-seropositive.

In this sample, this clone turned up many times. The rearrangement uses TRBV6-6 and TRBJ2-3; 7 positions agree with TRBD2. This CDR3 spans 12 amino acids. Germline lookup yields CDR1 MNHNY and CDR2 SVGAGI (reference sequence). Trimming removed 4 bases from V and 9 bases from J; junction bases left unmatched: 4. The CDR3 DNA reads TGTGCCAGCAGTTCCTCCGGGGGGACGCAGTATTTT. Its translation is CASSSSGGTQYF.

This clone was found a few times. The chain joins TRBV7-9 to TRBJ2-1; maybe TRBD1 (6 bases). The germline V gene encodes CDR1 SEHNR and CDR2 FQNEAQ (reference sequence). The CDR3 totals 12 residues. V shed 4 bases and J shed 7 bases, with 8 bases lying between them. The CDR3 DNA reads TGTGCCAGCAGCTCCGGACAGAATGAGCAGTTCTTC. Translation: CASSSGQNEQFF.

The table lists this clone with a count of one. This chain uses TRBV5-1 with TRBJ2-3; 7 bases are shared with TRBD1. The CDR3 has 15 residues. V gave up 2 bases and J gave up 2 bases; unmatched junction bases: 5. CDR1 SGHRS and CDR2 YFSETQ come from the germline V gene. The CDR3 coding sequence is TGCGCCAGCAGCTTAAGACAGGGCGACACAGATACGCAGTATTTT. It is translated as CASSLRQGDTDTQYF.

The rearrangement joins TRBV6-1 to TRBJ2-3; 12 nucleotides agree with TRBD2. Germline V gene data show CDR1 as MNHNS and CDR2 as SASEGT. Trimming took 5 bases from V and 4 from J; bases not matched to a gene: 4. This CDR3 has 15 residues. The DNA for the CDR3 is TGTGCCAGCAGTATGACTAGCGGGGGCTCAGATACGCAGTATTTT. This codes for CASSMTSGGSDTQYF.

The rearrangement links TRBV21-1 to TRBJ2-7; the table's D call TRBD2 went unverified against the DNA. TRBV21-1 represents a pseudogene. The CDR3 extends over 15 amino acids. The CDR3 sequence is CASSKGSGDLYEQYF. In DNA form, the CDR3 reads TGTGCCAGCAGCAAAGGGAGCGGGGACCTGTACGAGCAGTACTTC.

The chain is built from TRBV28 and TRBJ1-1, with TRBD1 as a possible D gene (5 bases). Germline V gene sequence: CDR1 MDHEN, CDR2 SYDVKM. Deletions cut 6 bases from V and 3 bases from J, with 11 bases between. The CDR3 is 13 residues long. CDR3 protein: CASRHRGDTEAFF. In DNA, the CDR3 is TGTGCCAGCAGGCATCGGGGGGACACTGAAGCTTTCTTT.

The V call is TRBV14, the J call TRBJ2-7, with TRBD1 matching over 7 bases. CDR1 SGHDN and CDR2 FVKESK come from the germline V gene. The junction had 10 bases not matched to a gene; V was cut back by 8 bases and J by 6 bases. This CDR3 comprises 13 residues. This chain's CDR3 is CASYSGQAGEQYF. The DNA of the CDR3 is TGTGCCAGCTATTCCGGACAGGCGGGCGAGCAGTACTTC. Looking up the rest from reference TRBV14 and TRBJ2-7 gives the full variable domain: EAGVTQFPSHSVIEKGQTVTLRCDPISGHDNLYWYRRVMGKEIKFLLHFVKESKQDESGMPNNRFLAERTGGTYSTLKVQPAELEDSGVYFCASYSGQAGEQYFGPGTRLTVT.

In DNA form, the CDR3 reads TGTGCCAGCAGCGTCCGTCCAGGCTACGAGCAGTACGTC. Amino acid sequence: CASSVRPGYEQYV. The J gene is TRBJ2-7, the V gene TRBV9; the D is unclear. This CDR3 spans 13 amino acids. Per germline, CDR1 SGDLS and CDR2 YYNGEE. With 2 bases removed from V and 3 bases from J, the gap between germline ends came to 9 bases.

The chain's CDR3 is CASSLSGANVLTF. The CDR3 DNA follows: TGTGCCAGCAGCCTCTCTGGGGCCAACGTCCTGACTTTC. The chain has TRBV5-6 and TRBJ2-6, with D hard to call. This CDR3 region has 13 residues. Germline V CDR1 and CDR2: SGHDT, YYEEEE. V gave up 4 bases and J gave up 0 bases, with 2 bases separating them.

This chain uses TRBV28 with TRBJ1-5, with D hard to call. The CDR3 is 13 amino acids. Germline V gene lookup returns CDR1 MDHEN and CDR2 SYDVKM. V was cut by 7 bases and J by 5 bases, with 12 bases left in between. The CDR3 coding sequence is TGTGCCAGCAATTGGGCGGGAGATCAGCCCCAGCATTTT. Amino acid sequence: CASNWAGDQPQHF.

V gene TRBV9 combines with J gene TRBJ2-1; D perhaps matches TRBD1 (5 bases). Germline CDR1 reads SGDLS; CDR2 reads YYNGEE. There are 13 residues in the CDR3. V dropped 0 bases and J dropped 10 bases, with 11 bases sitting between them. The CDR3 loop reads CASSVGRAPEQFF. The CDR3 DNA reads TGTGCCAGCAGCGTAGGCAGGGCCCCCGAGCAGTTCTTC.

The chain recombines TRBV29-1 with TRBJ2-7, with TRBD2 identical over 13 bases. Trimming cost V 6 bases and J 4 bases; bases outside gene matches: 9. The CDR3 is 15 amino acids. Germline V gene data show CDR1 as SQVTM and CDR2 as ANQGSEA. CDR3 sequence: CSVVSTSGGAYEQYF. CDR3 bases: TGCAGCGTCGTCTCAACTAGCGGGGGGGCTTACGAGCAGTACTTC.

This clone was recorded only once. The V gene is TRBV20-1, the J gene TRBJ2-7, with a tentative D call TRBD1 (5 bases). This CDR3 is 11 amino acids long. Trimming took 7 bases from V and 2 from J, leaving 9 bases between them. Germline V lookup: CDR1 DFQATT, CDR2 SNEGSKA (reference sequence). This chain's CDR3 is CSVDSPYEQYF. CDR3 coding DNA: TGCAGTGTTGACAGCCCCTACGAGCAGTACTTC.

This clone was counted a few times. The chain recombines TRBV5-1 with TRBJ1-5, with TRBD1 matching 9 bases. The germline CDR1 and CDR2 sequences are SGHRS and YFSETQ. This CDR3 is 16 amino acids long. V was pared by 4 bases and J by 6 bases, with 11 bases of the junction left unmatched. The CDR3 loop is CASSPIGTGRGQPQHF. The CDR3 DNA is TGCGCCAGCAGCCCAATTGGGACAGGGAGAGGTCAGCCCCAGCATTTT.

The sample holds one count of this clone. This sequence joins TRBV5-1 and TRBJ2-3; 8 bases are shared with TRBD1. From germline, CDR1 is SGHRS and CDR2 YFSETQ. With V trimmed by 4 bases and J by 0 bases, 4 bases remained unmatched. The CDR3 totals 15 residues. The CDR3 protein is CASSRQGTSTDTQYF. The CDR3 DNA sequence: TGCGCCAGCAGCAGACAGGGGACTAGCACAGATACGCAGTATTTT.

The chain recombines TRBV6-1 with TRBJ1-5, with D possibly matching TRBD1 (6 bases). The CDR3 loop spans 14 amino acids. With 5 bases removed from V and 3 bases from J, the gap between germline ends came to 11 bases. CDR1 and CDR2 from the germline V gene are MNHNS and SASEGT. Here the CDR3 reads CASSQDRFNQPQHF. The CDR3 DNA is TGTGCCAGCAGTCAGGACAGATTCAATCAGCCCCAGCATTTT.

The J gene is TRBJ1-2, the V gene TRBV25-1, with D unclear. The CDR3 extends over 15 amino acids. The V gene lost 3 bases and the J gene lost 0 bases, with 11 bases spanning the gap. Germline values: CDR1 MGHDK, CDR2 SYGVNS. For the CDR3, the DNA is TGTGCCAGCAGTGAGAGTCAGGAAGCTAACTATGGCTACACCTTC. This translates into CASSESQEANYGYTF.

V and J are TRBV14 and TRBJ2-5; 9 positions agree with TRBD1. With 4 bases clipped from V and 5 bases from J, the junction kept 11 bases outside the gene matches. The germline gives CDR1 SGHDN, CDR2 FVKESK. The CDR3 has 16 residues. Here the CDR3 reads CASSLRSYRGQETQYF. The CDR3 coding sequence is TGTGCCAGCAGCCTTCGCTCGTACAGGGGGCAGGAGACCCAGTACTTC.

The J gene is TRBJ2-7, the V gene TRBV6-1, with no clear D. The CDR3 consists of 12 residues. Trimming took 11 bases from V and 1 from J, leaving 12 bases between them. Per the germline V gene, CDR1 is MNHNS and CDR2 is SASEGT. The CDR3 protein is CAAQEPSYEQYF. CDR3 DNA: TGTGCCGCTCAGGAACCGTCCTACGAGCAGTACTTC.

J is TRBJ2-1 and V is TRBV6-1; 11 positions match TRBD2. The V gene's germline CDR1 is MNHNS and CDR2 SASEGT. V trimming: 1 base; J trimming: 6 bases; junction bases outside the gene matches: 2. CDR3 length: 15 amino acids. The CDR3: CASSEGTSGGNEQFF. Written as DNA, the CDR3 is TGTGCCAGCAGTGAAGGTACTAGCGGGGGCAATGAGCAGTTCTTC.